The 11 T cell receptor beta chains listed next were all sequenced from one sample in a study of blood T cells in healthy people across ages. PCR was performed a second time for roughly 7 to 12 cycles using a sample-barcoded 5' primer and a J-beta primer mix. TCRdb called the 5' RACE reads again in MiXCR, with one record for every CDR3 protein. The table has under 2,000,000 distinct CDR3 sequences, 49% seen once. The specimen sequenced was blood. The receptors here all came from a woman in her forties in good health.

The chain carries TRBV20-1 and TRBJ2-7, with 8 nucleotides matching TRBD1. CDR1 is DFQATT and CDR2 is SNEGSKA in the germline V gene (reference sequence). V lost 1 base and J lost 7; bases outside the gene matches: 9. This CDR3 is 14 amino acids long. Here the CDR3 DNA reads TGCAGTGCTAGAGTGGTCCAGGGGGCTCAAGAGCAGTACTTC. Residues: CSARVVQGAQEQYF.

The table lists this clonotype with a few counts. The V and J genes are TRBV20-1 and TRBJ2-3; 7 bases map to TRBD1. The trim removed 5 bases at V and 2 bases at J, leaving 7 bases unmatched. Germline loops: CDR1 DFQATT, CDR2 SNEGSKA (reference sequence). The CDR3 extends over 14 amino acids. In DNA, the CDR3 is TGCAGTGCTGGCCCGACAGGGATCACAGATACGCAGTATTTT. Protein sequence: CSAGPTGITDTQYF.

CDR3 loop: CASSYHQITGVPYGYTF. CDR3 coding DNA: TGCGCCAGCAGCTATCATCAAATCACAGGGGTTCCCTATGGCTACACCTTC. The chain links TRBV4-3 to TRBJ1-2; TRBD1 aligns across 7 bases. The J segment lost 4 bases and the V segment lost 5 bases, leaving 16 bases of the junction unmatched. The CDR3 is made up of 17 amino acids. Germline V lookup: CDR1 LGHNA, CDR2 YSLEER.

This clonotype came up once. V and J are TRBV7-3 and TRBJ2-5, with 10 bases matching TRBD1. The V segment lost 0 bases and the J segment 3 bases; nucleotides outside the gene matches: 4. The CDR3 runs 16 residues. Germline CDR1 is SGHTA and CDR2 is FQGTGA. CDR3 protein: CASSLTWDRGKETQYF. The CDR3 nucleotides read TGTGCCAGCAGCTTAACCTGGGACAGGGGCAAAGAGACCCAGTACTTC.

This sequence joins TRBV27 and TRBJ2-1, with D possibly being TRBD1 (6 bases). CDR1 MNHEY and CDR2 SMNVEV come from the germline V gene (reference sequence). The CDR3 extends over 17 amino acids. V was pared by 2 bases and J by 0 bases, with 14 bases between. The CDR3 sequence: CASSLKGDRSSYNEQFF. The CDR3, as DNA: TGTGCCAGCAGTTTAAAAGGAGACAGGAGCTCCTACAATGAGCAGTTCTTC.

In its sample, this clonotype was seen a few times. The chain has TRBV29-1 and TRBJ2-7, with D uncertain. CDR1 and CDR2 from the germline V gene are SQVTM and ANQGSEA. V was trimmed by 3 bases and J by 4 bases, leaving 16 bases between them. This CDR3 contains 14 residues. This chain's CDR3 is CSVDFAGPTYEQYF. For the CDR3, the DNA is TGCAGCGTTGACTTCGCCGGGCCCACATACGAGCAGTACTTC.

The rearrangement uses TRBV27 and TRBJ1-2, with 9 bases aligning to TRBD1. V dropped 5 bases and J dropped 6; count of bases not matched to a gene: 13. The germline V gene encodes CDR1 MNHEY and CDR2 SMNVEV (reference sequence). This CDR3 contains 16 residues. CDR3 amino acids: CASSRRMATGGDGYTF. The CDR3 coding sequence is TGTGCCAGCAGTCGGCGAATGGCAACAGGGGGCGATGGCTACACCTTC.

This rearrangement joins TRBV27 to TRBJ2-3; D might be TRBD2 (6 bases). V lost 2 bases, J lost 2 bases, and 23 bases lay in between. Per the germline V gene, CDR1 is MNHEY and CDR2 is SMNVEV (reference sequence). The CDR3 runs 19 residues. The CDR3 loop reads CASSLLRTSGTPFTDTQYF. CDR3 coding DNA: TGTGCCAGCAGTTTACTCCGGACGTCCGGGACTCCATTCACAGATACGCAGTATTTT.

This clonotype was observed a handful of times. CDR3 region: CASSFSNRETQYF. DNA of the CDR3: TGTGCCAGCAGTTTTTCCAATCGGGAGACCCAGTACTTC. This chain uses TRBV27 with TRBJ2-5, with D unresolved. V lost 3 bases and J 5 bases, leaving 10 bases between the germline ends. Germline V gives CDR1 MNHEY, CDR2 SMNVEV (reference sequence). This CDR3 spans 13 amino acids.

This clonotype occurred a few times. This rearrangement joins TRBV12-3 or TRBV12-4 to TRBJ2-5; no firm D call. V was cut by 8 bases and J by 4 bases, with 11 bases left in between. CDR3 length: 12 residues. CDR3 sequence: CASSIIPETQYF. The CDR3, as DNA: TGTGCCAGCTCAATTATTCCAGAGACCCAGTACTTC.

This clonotype appeared a few times. The J gene is TRBJ2-7, the V gene TRBV12-3 or TRBV12-4; 8 bases are shared with TRBD1. Trimming at V came to 3 bases and at J to 3 bases, leaving 4 bases not matched to a gene. The CDR3 sequence is 14 residues long. DNA of the CDR3: TGTGCCAGCAGTTTTCAACAGGGGGTCTACGAGCAGTACTTC. Its translation is CASSFQQGVYEQYF.